The 3 T cell receptor beta chains listed next were all sequenced from one sample in a study of T cell responses to AZD1222 COVID-19 vaccine. Assay used: immunoSEQ multiplex PCR; TCRdb lists only in-frame clones, some missing. This table has 180,000 or so clones, 70% to 90% appearing once. Specimen: peripheral blood, collected 28 days after the second dose of the MenACWY control vaccine. Receptors originate from an adult who received the MenACWY meningococcal vaccine as a control.

Only one count was recorded for this clone. The junction departs from germline at one end; a sequencing error may be responsible. This chain uses TRBV28 with TRBJ2-7; 7 positions match TRBD1. Looked up from germline, CDR1 is MDHEN and CDR2 is SYDVKM. The CDR3 has 14 amino acids. The CDR3 spells CASSYGTVSYEQYF. The CDR3 DNA reads as TGTGCAAGCAGTTATGGGACAGTCTCCTACGAGCAGTACTTC.

This clone was seen more than once but under ten times. The chain is built from TRBV12-3 or TRBV12-4 and TRBJ2-3, with D perhaps matching TRBD2 (6 bases). The CDR3 consists of 13 residues. V shed 3 bases and J shed 3 bases, with 7 bases lying between them. The CDR3 region has the DNA TGTGCCAGCAGTTTTCGGGAGACAGATACGCAGTATTTT. Translation gives CASSFRETDTQYF.

This chain joins TRBV6-5 and TRBJ2-6; D is unclear. The V end was cut by 0 bases, the J end by 1 base, with 7 bases between. Per germline, CDR1 MNHEY and CDR2 SVGAGI. The CDR3 has 16 residues. This CDR3 reads CASSYSGISGANVLTF. For the CDR3, the DNA is TGTGCCAGCAGTTACTCTGGGATATCTGGGGCCAACGTCCTGACTTTC.